These 13 T cell receptor beta chains were all obtained from the same sample, sequenced in a study of T cell repertoires in cytomegalovirus infection. One entry per CDR3 protein, called by TCRdb with MiXCR from the reads. The table records about 740,000 distinct CDR3 sequences, less than 40% of them present only once. Source material: PBMCs. The receptors were sampled from a human donor in good health (CMV status not recorded). Some clones in this sample may be carry-over from other donors' samples.

This clonotype has ten or more counts. The rearrangement uses TRBV7-2 and TRBJ1-5; no reliable D call. With 4 bases removed from V and 0 bases from J, the gap between germline ends came to 10 bases. Germline CDR1 is SGHTA and CDR2 is FQGNSA. The CDR3 extends over 15 amino acids. This CDR3 is CASSSKWDSNQPQHF. The CDR3 nucleotides are TGTGCCAGCAGCTCCAAGTGGGATAGCAATCAGCCCCAGCATTTT.

This clonotype has just a few counts. The rearrangement links TRBV7-9 to TRBJ2-3; D gene ambiguous. The CDR3 has 12 residues. Germline lookup yields CDR1 SEHNR and CDR2 FQNEAQ (reference sequence). Trimming left V 3 bases short and J 4 bases short, with 5 bases between. This chain's CDR3 is CASSFFPDTQYF. In DNA, the CDR3 is TGTGCCAGCAGCTTTTTCCCAGATACGCAGTATTTT.

The rearrangement joins TRBV5-1 to TRBJ1-4; D might be TRBD1 (5 bases). Trimming pared 4 bases from V and 6 bases from J, leaving 13 bases between. This CDR3 region has 14 residues. Germline values: CDR1 SGHRS, CDR2 YFSETQ. CDR3: CASSPQGMDEKLFF. CDR3 sequence (DNA): TGCGCCAGCAGCCCGCAGGGTATGGATGAAAAACTGTTTTTT.

This clonotype was observed a few times. The CDR3 loop is CASSRHPFPGQGINNYGYTF. In DNA form, the CDR3 reads TGTGCCAGCAGCCGCCATCCATTTCCGGGACAGGGGATCAATAACTATGGCTACACCTTC. The V gene is TRBV7-2, the J gene TRBJ1-2, with 10 bases fitting TRBD1. V lost 5 bases and J lost 1; bases outside the gene matches: 19. Germline V gene lookup returns CDR1 SGHTA and CDR2 FQGNSA. The CDR3 length is 20 residues.

The V call is TRBV6-5, the J call TRBJ2-7, with 8 bases fitting TRBD1. Germline V gives CDR1 MNHEY, CDR2 SVGAGI. The length of the CDR3 is 15 residues. The ends lost 5 bases at V and 2 bases at J; junction bases unmatched: 8. Here the CDR3 DNA reads TGTGCCAGCAGTGCAGACAGGGGAGAGGCCTACGAGCAGTACTTC. As protein: CASSADRGEAYEQYF.

The sample holds a few counts of this clonotype. This chain links TRBV30 with TRBJ1-1, with D tentatively TRBD1 (5 bases). V was pared by 0 bases and J by 0 bases, with 11 bases between. The germline gives CDR1 GTSNPN, CDR2 SVGIG (reference sequence). CDR3 length: 15 amino acids. CDR3 in amino acids: CAWSVGDAVNTEAFF. The CDR3 DNA reads TGTGCCTGGAGTGTGGGGGATGCGGTGAACACTGAAGCTTTCTTT.

This rearrangement joins TRBV20-1 to TRBJ1-2; D is perhaps TRBD1 (6 bases). The germline gives CDR1 DFQATT, CDR2 SNEGSKA (reference sequence). The CDR3 length is 11 residues. Trimming stripped 3 bases from V and 8 bases from J, with 10 bases between. This chain's CDR3 is CSARRQEGYTF. CDR3 DNA sequence: TGCAGTGCTAGGCGACAGGAGGGCTACACCTTC.

There are a few counts of this clonotype. The rearrangement uses TRBV4-1 and TRBJ1-6; D not certain. This CDR3 has 15 residues. Trimming stripped 3 bases from V and 3 bases from J, with 9 bases between. The germline V gene encodes CDR1 MGHRA and CDR2 YSYEKL. As DNA, the CDR3 is TGCGCCAGCAGCCAGCAGCGCGACTATAATTCACCCCTCCACTTT. Protein: CASSQQRDYNSPLHF.

This clonotype appeared a few times. The chain couples TRBV19 to TRBJ1-1; D remains ambiguous. V lost 3 bases, J lost 0 bases, and 8 bases lay in between. The CDR3 is made up of 14 amino acids. CDR1 is LNHDA, CDR2 SQIVND, per germline (reference sequence). The DNA for the CDR3 is TGTGCCAGTAGTATGGCAGCAATGAACACTGAAGCTTTCTTT. Its protein product is CASSMAAMNTEAFF.

This clonotype was seen only a few times. The rearrangement uses TRBV7-6 and TRBJ1-4; 8 positions match TRBD1. Germline V lookup: CDR1 SGHVS, CDR2 FNYEAQ. The ends lost 5 bases at V and 8 bases at J; junction bases unmatched: 7. The CDR3 totals 14 residues. This CDR3 reads CASSKTGAREKLFF. In DNA, the CDR3 is TGTGCCAGCAGCAAGACAGGGGCGCGGGAAAAACTGTTTTTT. Using reference TRBV7-6 and TRBJ1-4 for the parts outside the CDR3, the full variable domain is GAGVSQSPRYKVTKRGQDVALRCDPISGHVSLYWYRQALGQGPEFLTYFNYEAQQDKSGLPNDRFSAERPEGSISTLTIQRTEQRDSAMYRCASSKTGAREKLFFGSGTQLSVL.

Comment on this clonotype: Just one base apart from a much larger clone, this may be a read error. The chain employs TRBV7-2 and TRBJ2-7, with D possibly being TRBD1 or TRBD2 (6 bases each). The germline V and J ends were trimmed by 7 bases and 0 bases, with 25 bases remaining between them. Germline loops: CDR1 SGHTA, CDR2 FQGNSA. This CDR3 is 18 amino acids long. CDR3 in DNA: TGTGCCAGCACCCCCGGTCTAGAGGGGGGCTATACCTCCTACGAGCAGTACTTC. Its translation: CASTPGLEGGYTSYEQYF.

This clonotype was seen a single time. The chain recombines TRBV6-5 with TRBJ1-1; unclear D gene. Germline CDR1 is MNHEY and CDR2 is SVGAGI. The V gene lost 2 bases and the J gene lost 12 bases, with 13 bases spanning the gap. The CDR3 length is 12 residues. As DNA, the CDR3 is TGTGCCAGCAGTTACGGGGAAAGTCCGACTTTCTTT. Translated, it gives CASSYGESPTFF.

The V and J genes are TRBV5-4 and TRBJ2-2; 7 positions match TRBD2. J was trimmed by 3 bases and V by 4 bases; bases with no gene match: 9. Per the germline V gene, CDR1 is SGHNT and CDR2 is YYREEE (reference sequence). This CDR3 has 16 amino acids. The CDR3 region has the DNA TGTGCCAGCAGCCCAAAGGATCGGGGGGACACCGGGGAGCTGTTTTTT. Translating gives CASSPKDRGDTGELFF.